The 19 T cell receptor beta chains in this list originate from one sample, sequenced in a study of T cell responses to AZD1222 COVID-19 vaccine. The data were produced by immunoSEQ multiplex PCR, yet TCRdb's version contains in-frame clones alone and is incomplete. The sample includes roughly 100,000 clones, approximately 92% of them seen just once. Sequenced here: peripheral blood, sampled 28 days after the second AZD1222 dose. Source of these receptors: an adult who received the AZD1222 COVID-19 vaccine.

The chain links TRBV5-5 to TRBJ2-2; no definite D call. CDR1 is SGHKS, CDR2 YYEKEE, per germline (reference sequence). The CDR3 covers 16 residues. Trimming left V 2 bases short and J 1 base short, with 12 bases between. The CDR3 DNA is TGTGCCAGCAGCTTCGATTTCGGGCTGAACACCGGGGAGCTGTTTTTT. Translating it yields CASSFDFGLNTGELFF.

The rearrangement uses TRBV15 and TRBJ1-5; D gene unclear. Germline V gene sequence: CDR1 LNHNV, CDR2 YYDKDF (reference sequence). This CDR3 comprises 12 residues. V was pared by 2 bases and J by 4 bases, with 3 bases between. As DNA, the CDR3 is TGTGCCACCAGCAGATCGAATCAGCCCCAGCATTTT. Residues: CATSRSNQPQHF.

The V gene is TRBV13, the J gene TRBJ1-4; D is unclear. The V and J ends lost 5 bases and 7 bases respectively, with 8 bases between them. The CDR3 has 12 residues. CDR1 is PRHDT, CDR2 FYEKMQ, per germline (reference sequence). This CDR3 reads CASSPSGEKLFF. The CDR3 region has the DNA TGTGCCAGCAGCCCATCGGGTGAAAAACTGTTTTTT.

This chain uses TRBV28 with TRBJ2-7; D is unresolved. This CDR3 contains 18 residues. Germline V CDR1 and CDR2: MDHEN, SYDVKM. The V end was cut by 6 bases, the J end by 2 bases, with 26 bases between. The CDR3 loop reads CASSDPPTSTLSPYEQYF. DNA of the CDR3: TGTGCCAGCAGCGACCCACCCACGTCGACACTCAGTCCCTACGAGCAGTACTTC.

The V gene is TRBV12-3 or TRBV12-4, the J gene TRBJ2-1; D is uncertain. The CDR3 loop spans 13 amino acids. V was pared by 6 bases and J by 2 bases, with 8 bases between. CDR3 sequence reads: CASRVSTYNEQFF. In DNA, the CDR3 is TGTGCCAGCAGAGTAAGTACCTACAATGAGCAGTTCTTC.

V usage is TRBV28 and J usage is TRBJ2-7; possible D gene TRBD1, 8 bases. Trimming removed 6 bases at V and 3 bases at J, with 18 bases between. CDR1 and CDR2 (germline): MDHEN, SYDVKM. CDR3 length: 15 amino acids. In nucleotides, the CDR3 is TGTGCCAGCAGAGACAGGGGTTTAGCGGGCTACGAGCAGTACTTC. Amino acid sequence: CASRDRGLAGYEQYF.

The J gene is TRBJ1-5, the V gene TRBV7-9; 9 nucleotides agree with TRBD1. The trim removed 1 base at V and 6 bases at J, leaving 7 bases unmatched. Germline loops: CDR1 SEHNR, CDR2 FQNEAQ (reference sequence). The CDR3 has 16 residues. The CDR3 reads CASSLVRDRVPQPQHF. The CDR3 nucleotides read TGTGCCAGCAGCTTAGTGAGGGACAGGGTTCCTCAGCCCCAGCATTTT.

The gene calls are TRBV4-2 and TRBJ2-1; 7 bases agree with TRBD2. Germline values: CDR1 LGHNA, CDR2 YNFKEQ. The length of the CDR3 is 15 residues. V was clipped by 1 base and J by 1 base; unmatched bases: 1. CDR3 region: CASSQVGGSYNEQFF. In nucleotides, the CDR3 is TGTGCCAGCAGCCAAGTGGGGGGGTCCTACAATGAGCAGTTCTTC.

The rearrangement links TRBV27 to TRBJ2-2; 13 bases align to TRBD2. Germline-derived CDR1 and CDR2 are MNHEY and SMNVEV (reference sequence). V lost 4 bases and J lost 5; bases outside the gene matches: 1. The CDR3 is made up of 15 amino acids. CDR3 sequence reads: CASSWTSGSTGELFF. The CDR3 bases are TGTGCCAGCAGTTGGACTAGCGGGAGTACCGGGGAGCTGTTTTTT.

The genes are TRBV7-2 and TRBJ2-1, with D perhaps TRBD1 or TRBD2 (5 bases each). V lost 5 bases and J lost 0, with 17 bases in between. This CDR3 has 17 amino acids. Per germline, CDR1 SGHTA and CDR2 FQGNSA. Here the CDR3 DNA reads TGTGCCAGCAGCCTCGGTTGGGGGTTGAGCTCCTACAATGAGCAGTTCTTC. Amino acids: CASSLGWGLSSYNEQFF.

The chain has TRBV7-6 and TRBJ1-4, with D unresolved. V dropped 8 bases and J dropped 2 bases, with 12 bases sitting between them. This CDR3 has 14 residues. CDR1 SGHVS and CDR2 FNYEAQ come from the germline V gene. CDR3: CASAPGNTNEKLFF. The CDR3 DNA sequence: TGTGCCAGCGCCCCGGGTAATACTAATGAAAAACTGTTTTTT.

The genes are TRBV18 and TRBJ1-2; tentative D call: TRBD1 (5 bases). The CDR3 is 15 amino acids. Germline CDR1 reads KGHSH; CDR2 reads LQKENI. The ends were cut back, 5 bases at V and 4 bases at J, with 17 bases in the middle. CDR3 in amino acids: CASSSGRTFSYGYTF. The CDR3 coding sequence is TGTGCCAGCTCATCGGGACGGACGTTTAGCTATGGCTACACCTTC.

V usage is TRBV30 and J usage is TRBJ1-4; no firm D call. This CDR3 contains 11 residues. Between the trimmed V and J ends, which lost 2 bases and 8 bases, there was a span of 6 bases. Germline values: CDR1 GTSNPN, CDR2 SVGIG (reference sequence). CDR3 residues: CAWSYGEKLFF. CDR3 DNA: TGTGCCTGGAGTTACGGGGAAAAACTGTTTTTT.

The chain couples TRBV10-3 to TRBJ1-2, with 7 bases aligning to TRBD1. Germline-derived CDR1 and CDR2 are ENHRY and SYGVKD. V dropped 0 bases and J dropped 3; count of bases not matched to a gene: 4. This CDR3 comprises 15 residues. CDR3 sequence: CAISESGTEYYGYTF. CDR3 DNA sequence: TGTGCCATCAGTGAGTCTGGGACAGAGTACTATGGCTACACCTTC.

The chain recombines TRBV7-3 with TRBJ2-1; D call uncertain. The CDR3 spans 16 residues. V lost 0 bases and J lost 8, with 17 bases in between. Germline CDR1 and CDR2: SGHTA and FQGTGA. CDR3 sequence reads: CASSLTPLASRDEQFF. The CDR3 nucleotides are TGTGCCAGCAGCTTAACGCCCCTTGCTAGTAGGGATGAGCAGTTCTTC.

This rearrangement joins TRBV7-3 to TRBJ1-1; D not resolved. There are 14 residues in the CDR3. Germline CDR1 reads SGHTA; CDR2 reads FQGTGA. Trimming left V 0 bases short and J 2 bases short, with 7 bases between. The CDR3 nucleotides read TGTGCCAGCAGCTTAACGCGGGGTAACACTGAAGCTTTCTTT. It encodes CASSLTRGNTEAFF.

The J gene is TRBJ1-3, the V gene TRBV11-2; D uncertain. The CDR3 runs 12 residues. The V gene lost 3 bases and the J gene lost 4 bases, with 4 bases spanning the gap. Germline-derived CDR1 and CDR2 are SGHAT and FQNNGV. This CDR3 reads CASSLLGNTIYF. CDR3 DNA: TGTGCCAGCAGCTTGCTCGGAAACACCATATATTTT.

The CDR3 coding sequence is TGTGCCAGCAGTGATCAGAACAGGGACTCTATGCGCTACACCTTC. Translation gives CASSDQNRDSMRYTF. This chain links TRBV6-1 with TRBJ1-2; D may be TRBD1 (6 bases). V was clipped by 3 bases and J by 9 bases, with 20 bases between them. The germline gives CDR1 MNHNS, CDR2 SASEGT. This CDR3 comprises 15 residues.

The gene calls are TRBV12-3 or TRBV12-4 and TRBJ1-5; D is uncertain. Trimming stripped 4 bases from V and 7 bases from J, with 8 bases between. This CDR3 is 12 amino acids long. The CDR3 nucleotides are TGTGCCAGCAGTTCCCCGAGCCAGCCCCAGCATTTT. It is translated as CASSSPSQPQHF.